A selection of T cell receptor beta chains follows, all from one sample in a study of blood T cells in healthy people across ages. TCRdb reprocessed the 5' RACE reads via MiXCR and lists one record per CDR3 protein. Of 650,000 to 950,000 distinct CDR3 sequences in the sample, around two fifths were seen once. The sequenced sample consisted of blood. The receptors here all came from a man aged 55 to 70 in good health. Both conserved end residues are part of each CDR3. A D gene is named only where the DNA matches it firmly. Where a row states a size, it is once, few, many or the class of an expanded clone; other rows omit it.

j_gene | abundance | d_gene | v_gene | CDR3aa | CDR3nt
TRBJ2-7 | - | TRBD2 | TRBV27 | CASGTSPTYEQYF | TGTGCCAGTGGGACTAGCCCCACCTACGAGCAGTACTTC
TRBJ1-6 | few | TRBD1 | TRBV7-9 | CASSLTGDNSPLHF | TGTGCCAGCAGCTTGACAGGGGATAATTCACCCCTCCACTTT
TRBJ2-4 | - | TRBD1 | TRBV6-2/TRBV6-3 | CASNYERGLANIQYF | TGTGCCAGCAATTACGAGAGGGGGCTGGCAAACATTCAGTACTTC
TRBJ1-4 | - | TRBD1 | TRBV4-1 | CASSQEPGTGYEKLFF | TGCGCCAGCAGCCAAGAACCGGGGACAGGTTATGAAAAACTGTTTTTT
TRBJ2-7 | many | TRBD2 | TRBV3-1 | CASSHRGTSGFYEQYF | TGTGCCAGCAGCCACCGAGGGACTAGCGGGTTCTACGAGCAGTACTTC
TRBJ2-5 | - | - | TRBV6-6 | CASSRTDPQETQYF | TGTGCCAGCAGCAGGACAGACCCCCAAGAGACCCAGTACTTC
TRBJ2-7 | - | - | TRBV14 | CASSQLWGEQYF | TGTGCCAGCAGCCAGCTTTGGGGCGAGCAGTACTTC
TRBJ2-1 | few | - | TRBV7-2 | CASSFSPGNKQFF | TGTGCCAGCAGCTTTTCTCCGGGGAACAAGCAGTTCTTC
TRBJ2-7 | - | - | TRBV5-6 | CASNLWGADAYEQYF | TGTGCCAGCAACTTATGGGGGGCGGATGCCTACGAGCAGTACTTC
TRBJ2-7 | - | TRBD2 | TRBV12-3/TRBV12-4 | CASSTGTSGVYEQYF | TGTGCCAGCAGTACCGGGACTAGCGGGGTCTACGAGCAGTACTTC
TRBJ2-3 | - | - | TRBV18 | CASSQAEGRRYF | TGTGCCAGCTCACAGGCCGAAGGCAGGCGGTATTTT
TRBJ2-2 | - | - | TRBV20-1 | CSATGTANTGELFF | TGCAGTGCAACCGGGACGGCGAACACCGGGGAGCTGTTTTTT
TRBJ2-1 | - | - | TRBV29-1 | CSVGSRHTYNEQFF | TGCAGCGTGGGTTCGCGACATACCTACAATGAGCAGTTCTTC
TRBJ1-5 | - | - | TRBV3-1 | CASSQGTRRGNQPQHF | TGTGCCAGCAGCCAAGGGACAAGAAGGGGCAATCAGCCCCAGCATTTT
TRBJ2-4 | once | - | TRBV4-3 | CASSQNFGPANIQYF | TGCGCCAGCAGCCAAAATTTTGGCCCCGCAAACATTCAGTACTTC
TRBJ2-4 | - | - | TRBV11-2 | CASSLTPTASKNIQYF | TGTGCCAGCAGCTTAACGCCGACAGCCAGCAAAAACATTCAGTACTTC
TRBJ2-1 | few | - | TRBV7-2 | CASSLASGEQFF | TGTGCCAGCAGCTTAGCGTCAGGGGAGCAGTTCTTC
TRBJ1-2 | - | TRBD1 | TRBV7-3 | CASSPQPLGQGLDGYTF | TGTGCCAGCAGCCCCCAGCCGCTGGGACAGGGCTTAGATGGCTACACCTTC
TRBJ2-5 | - | - | TRBV6-2/TRBV6-3 | CASTPGSSWAETQYF | TGTGCCAGCACCCCGGGGTCTAGTTGGGCGGAGACCCAGTACTTC
TRBJ2-7 | few | TRBD1 | TRBV7-2 | CASSLALATGTGFYEQYF | TGTGCCAGCAGCTTAGCCCTGGCCACCGGGACAGGGTTCTACGAGCAGTACTTC
TRBJ2-7 | - | - | TRBV6-2/TRBV6-3 | CAGNPDGSSYEQYF | TGTGCCGGCAACCCGGACGGATCTTCCTACGAGCAGTACTTC
TRBJ2-2 | - | - | TRBV6-6 | CASSYSWREITGELFF | TGTGCCAGCAGTTACTCTTGGAGGGAAATAACCGGGGAGCTGTTTTTT
TRBJ2-1 | - | TRBD1 | TRBV7-6 | CASSLAEGTGWNEQFF | TGTGCCAGCAGCTTAGCGGAGGGGACAGGGTGGAATGAGCAGTTCTTC
TRBJ2-5 | - | - | TRBV7-6 | CASSLVEGEVETQYF | TGTGCCAGCAGCTTGGTGGAGGGGGAGGTGGAGACCCAGTACTTC
TRBJ2-7 | few | TRBD2 | TRBV20-1 | CSATGTSGAGEQYF | TGCAGTGCTACCGGGACTAGCGGGGCCGGGGAGCAGTACTTC
TRBJ1-2 | - | - | TRBV20-1 | CSARALGQTNYGYTF | TGCAGTGCTAGAGCGCTCGGACAGACTAACTATGGCTACACCTTC
TRBJ1-1 | few | - | TRBV4-3 | CASSHRTETHEAFF | TGCGCCAGCAGCCATAGGACAGAAACCCACGAAGCTTTCTTT
TRBJ1-2 | - | TRBD1 | TRBV7-6 | CASSEGQHYGYTF | TGTGCCAGCAGCGAGGGACAGCATTATGGCTACACCTTC
TRBJ2-7 | - | TRBD1 | TRBV6-2/TRBV6-3 | CASSWQDRLYYEQYF | TGTGCCAGCAGTTGGCAGGACAGGTTATACTACGAGCAGTACTTC
TRBJ2-7 | - | TRBD2 | TRBV20-1 | CSALAGASSYEQYF | TGCAGTGCTTTAGCGGGGGCAAGCTCCTACGAGCAGTACTTC
TRBJ2-1 | few | - | TRBV7-9 | CASSARDMNINEQFF | TGTGCCAGCAGCGCACGGGACATGAACATCAATGAGCAGTTCTTC
TRBJ1-2 | few | - | TRBV28 | CASSYLVRDYGYTF | TGTGCCAGCAGTTATTTAGTCAGGGACTATGGCTACACCTTC
TRBJ1-2 | - | - | TRBV20-1 | CSAKRQSRGYGYTF | TGCAGTGCCAAGCGACAGTCGCGGGGCTATGGCTACACCTTC
TRBJ1-2 | - | - | TRBV6-6 | CASTPGQKKSYGYTF | TGTGCCAGCACCCCAGGACAGAAGAAAAGCTATGGCTACACCTTC
TRBJ2-5 | few | - | TRBV10-3 | CAISESISATQYF | TGTGCCATCAGTGAGTCGATCAGCGCGACCCAGTACTTC
TRBJ2-5 | - | TRBD2 | TRBV7-8 | CASSVGSGGTQYF | TGTGCCAGCAGCGTAGGGAGCGGGGGCACCCAGTACTTC
TRBJ1-2 | - | TRBD1 | TRBV25-1 | CASSEWGTANYDYTF | TGTGCCAGCAGTGAATGGGGGACAGCTAACTATGACTACACCTTC
TRBJ2-4 | once | - | TRBV28 | CAGSGGRDIQYF | TGTGCCGGCAGCGGAGGCCGGGACATTCAGTACTTC
TRBJ1-6 | few | TRBD1 | TRBV29-1 | CSVAGTGVSPLHF | TGCAGCGTCGCCGGGACAGGGGTCTCACCCCTCCACTTT
TRBJ2-7 | few | - | TRBV3-1 | CASSPRELASKYYEQYF | TGTGCCAGCAGCCCCCGGGAACTCGCCTCCAAGTACTACGAGCAGTACTTC
TRBJ2-3 | - | TRBD2 | TRBV7-2 | CASRKAGAYTDTRYF | TGTGCCAGCAGAAAAGCGGGGGCCTACACAGATACGCGGTATTTT
TRBJ1-4 | - | - | TRBV5-1 | CASSVGLGEKLFF | TGCGCCAGCAGCGTGGGCCTTGGTGAAAAACTGTTTTTT
TRBJ2-6 | - | - | TRBV18 | CASSPPKAFSGANVLTF | TGTGCCAGCTCACCACCTAAAGCCTTCTCTGGGGCCAACGTCCTGACTTTC
TRBJ2-5 | few | - | TRBV7-2 | CASSLWGAETQYF | TGTGCCAGCAGCTTATGGGGTGCGGAGACCCAGTACTTT
TRBJ2-5 | - | - | TRBV5-6 | CASFGRERSQETQYF | TGTGCCAGCTTCGGACGGGAACGAAGCCAAGAGACCCAGTACTTC
TRBJ2-5 | few | TRBD2 | TRBV27 | CASSHRLAGIGETQYF | TGTGCCAGCAGTCATCGACTAGCGGGGATCGGAGAGACCCAGTACTTC
TRBJ2-7 | few | - | TRBV30 | CAGTGPRNEQYF | TGTGCCGGGACGGGGCCAAGGAACGAGCAGTACTTC
TRBJ2-3 | - | TRBD2 | TRBV9 | CASSYTSGVTDTQYF | TGTGCCAGCAGCTATACTAGCGGGGTGACAGATACGCAGTATTTT
TRBJ2-5 | few | TRBD2 | TRBV20-1 | CSARVGSGGEETQYF | TGCAGTGCTAGAGTTGGTAGCGGGGGCGAAGAGACCCAGTACTTC